This T cell receptor beta chain was recovered during a study of cytomegalovirus exposure and HLA in healthy donors. About the research overall: Earlier work reported 95 million to 130 million unique TCR beta sequences from approximately 180 million T cells.

V gave up 8 bases and J gave up 1 base, with 14 bases separating them. CDR3 length: 14 amino acids. The V gene's germline CDR1 is SGHVS and CDR2 FNYEAQ. PCR used 60 Vbeta primers and 13 Jbeta primers. TCRdb's table, derived via immunoSEQ multiplex PCR, lists solely in-frame clones and lacks some. The sample lists over 100,000 clones, 73% occurring once. V and J are TRBV7-6 and TRBJ1-1, with D hard to call. This TCR came from a woman aged 40 to 55 in good health and CMV-seropositive. What was sequenced was PBMCs. The CDR3 is CASRPLAGNTEAFF. DNA for the CDR3: TGTGCCAGCCGTCCCCTGGCGGGGAACACTGAAGCTTTCTTT.